This T cell receptor beta chain was sequenced during a study of T cells in Graves' hyperthyroidism and ophthalmopathy. The investigators amplified TCR beta CDR3 regions from RNA transcripts. The primer set for the first-round RT-PCR of the TCR CDR3 was HTBI. TCRdb passed the multiplex PCR reads through MiXCR, listing each CDR3 protein once. The sample shows approximately 400,000 distinct CDR3 sequences, roughly 13% of them seen only once. Regarding this clonotype: Antigen specificity is unknown.

This CDR3 contains 13 residues. V shed 1 base and J shed 15 bases, with 16 bases lying between them. Points from the study as a whole: Blood shared most expanded thyroid clonotypes above 0.001.

The gene calls are TRBV12-3 or TRBV12-4 and TRBJ2-1; D could derive from TRBD1 or TRBD2 (5 bases each). Sequencing was done on a sample of blood. This receptor was obtained from a woman aged 55 to 70 with Graves' hyperthyroidism. In DNA form, the CDR3 reads TGTGCCAGCAGTTTAGTTATGGGGGTCAGAAGGTTCTTC. It encodes CASSLVMGVRRFF.